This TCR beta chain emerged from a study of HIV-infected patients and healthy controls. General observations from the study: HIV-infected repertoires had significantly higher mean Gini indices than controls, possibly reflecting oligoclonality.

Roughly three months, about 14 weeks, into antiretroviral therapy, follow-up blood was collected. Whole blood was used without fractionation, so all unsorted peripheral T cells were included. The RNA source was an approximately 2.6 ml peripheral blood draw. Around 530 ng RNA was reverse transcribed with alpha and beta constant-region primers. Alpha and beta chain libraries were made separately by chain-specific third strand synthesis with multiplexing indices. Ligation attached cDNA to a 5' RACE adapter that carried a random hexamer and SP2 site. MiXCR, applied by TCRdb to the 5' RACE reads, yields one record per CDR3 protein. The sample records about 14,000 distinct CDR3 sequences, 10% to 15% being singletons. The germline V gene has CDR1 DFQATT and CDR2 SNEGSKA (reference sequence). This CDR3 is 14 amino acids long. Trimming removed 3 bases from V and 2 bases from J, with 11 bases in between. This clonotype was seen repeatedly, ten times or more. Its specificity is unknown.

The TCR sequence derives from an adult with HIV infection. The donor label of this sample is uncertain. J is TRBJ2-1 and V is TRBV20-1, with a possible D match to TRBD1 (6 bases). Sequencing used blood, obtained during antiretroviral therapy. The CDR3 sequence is CSAREDRAYNEQFF. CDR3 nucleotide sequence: TGCAGTGCTAGGGAGGACAGAGCCTACAATGAGCAGTTCTTC.